This T cell receptor beta chain is from a study of CXCR3-negative and CXCR3-positive naive CD8 T cells. About this clonotype itself: Its cognate antigen is unknown.

Naive CD8+ T cells showed CD45RO-CCR7+CD27+CD95-. UMI-labeled 5' RACE TRB cDNA libraries were prepared from the cells. TCRdb processed the 5' RACE reads again and assigns one entry to each CDR3 protein, with no DNA. The sample has around 88,000 distinct CDR3 sequences. Overall study findings and caveats: Both naive subsets, CXCR3-negative and CXCR3-positive, displayed similar TRBV-TRBJ usage, unlike memory cells. Both naive subsets showed comparably high diversity, and memory CD8+ cells showed much lower diversity. CXCR3-expressing naive cells carried TRB CDR3s more hydrophobic than those of CXCR3-negative naive cells. CXCR3 expression partially decreased after cryopreservation; most assays used fresh PBMCs.

The source is a human donor in good health. Some clones in this sample may be carry-over from other donors' samples. Sequencing was carried out using naive CXCR3+ CD8+ T cells from blood. Noted subset: CD45RO-CCR7+CD27+CD95- naive CD8+ T cells expressing CXCR3 (TNR3+).

CDR3 sequence: CATSRPGESSYNEQFF. The V call is TRBV15, the J call TRBJ2-1; TCRdb reports TRBD1, a call that lacks DNA to check it against. The germline gives CDR1 LNHNV, CDR2 YYDKDF (reference sequence). The CDR3 has 16 amino acids. Full variable domain (outside the CDR3, taken from reference TRBV15 and TRBJ2-1): DAMVIQNPRYQVTQFGKPVTLSCSQTLNHNVMYWYQQKSSQAPKLLFHYYDKDFNNEADTPDNFQSRRPNTSFCFLDIRSPGLGDTAMYLCATSRPGESSYNEQFFGPGTRLTVL.